The 29 T cell receptor beta chains listed next were all sequenced from one sample in a study of T cell responses to AZD1222 COVID-19 vaccine. Clones were sequenced by immunoSEQ multiplex PCR, and TCRdb holds only the in-frame ones, with some missing. The sample has some 170,000 clones, roughly nine tenths seen once. Specimen: peripheral blood, collected on day 0 of AZD1222 vaccination. The receptors shown here come from an adult in good health.

The V call is TRBV19, the J call TRBJ1-6; D may be TRBD1 (6 bases). Trimming cost V 7 bases and J 7 bases, with 17 bases left between them. The CDR3 consists of 15 residues. Germline assignment: CDR1 LNHDA and CDR2 SQIVND (reference sequence). The CDR3 here is CASTEIGQMNSPLHF. Written as DNA, the CDR3 is TGTGCCAGTACCGAAATCGGACAGATGAATTCACCCCTCCACTTT.

The V and J genes are TRBV28 and TRBJ2-5; perhaps TRBD2 as D (6 bases). CDR1 and CDR2 from the germline V gene are MDHEN and SYDVKM. The CDR3 totals 14 residues. V lost 6 bases and J 5 bases, leaving 16 bases between the germline ends. CDR3 loop: CASSALGGAETQYF. In nucleotides, the CDR3 is TGTGCCAGCAGCGCCCTCGGAGGGGCCGAGACCCAGTACTTC.

This rearrangement joins TRBV15 to TRBJ1-2, with D perhaps TRBD1 (6 bases). Germline CDR1 reads LNHNV; CDR2 reads YYDKDF (reference sequence). The V end lost 3 bases, the J end lost 3 bases, and 11 bases lay between the germline ends. The CDR3 totals 14 residues. The CDR3 sequence is CATSRGGGHYGYTF. CDR3 sequence (DNA): TGTGCCACCAGCAGGGGAGGGGGTCACTATGGCTACACCTTC.

This chain joins TRBV7-9 and TRBJ1-4; D is possibly TRBD1 (5 bases). CDR3 length: 15 amino acids. V was clipped by 5 bases and J by 7 bases, with 17 bases between them. Germline assignment: CDR1 SEHNR and CDR2 FQNEAQ (reference sequence). The CDR3 DNA reads as TGTGCCAGCAGCACGTCTACCGGGACGGCTGAAAAACTGTTTTTT. As protein: CASSTSTGTAEKLFF.

This clone occurred once. V and J are TRBV4-1 and TRBJ2-7; D is possibly TRBD1 or TRBD2 (6 bases each). V was trimmed by 3 bases and J by 5 bases, leaving 20 bases between them. Looked up from germline, CDR1 is MGHRA and CDR2 is YSYEKL. This CDR3 is built from 16 residues. In DNA form, the CDR3 reads TGCGCCAGCAGCCACCGTCCACCGCTCGGGGGCGACGAGCAGTACTTC. Translating it yields CASSHRPPLGGDEQYF.

This chain uses TRBV3-1 (or the pseudogene TRBV3-2) with TRBJ2-1, with TRBD2 identical over 11 bases. This CDR3 contains 15 residues. The junction had 9 bases not matched to a gene; V was cut back by 7 bases and J by 7 bases. Germline CDR1 is LGHDT and CDR2 is YNNKEL (reference sequence). Here the CDR3 DNA reads TGTGCCAGCACCCCCGTTAGCGGGAGGGTTAATGAGCAGTTCTTC. Protein sequence: CASTPVSGRVNEQFF.

The chain couples TRBV12-3 or TRBV12-4 to TRBJ2-1; D is unresolved. This CDR3 has 12 amino acids. V was clipped by 2 bases and J by 10 bases, with 9 bases between them. In nucleotides, the CDR3 is TGTGCCAGCAGTTTAACGGACGGGGAGCAGTTCTTC. Translated: CASSLTDGEQFF.

The J gene is TRBJ2-1, the V gene TRBV12-3 or TRBV12-4; D is unclear. This CDR3 spans 10 amino acids. V was cut by 8 bases and J by 4 bases, with 3 bases left in between. The CDR3: CASRYNEQFF. The DNA for the CDR3 is TGTGCCAGCCGATACAATGAGCAGTTCTTC.

V gene TRBV27 combines with J gene TRBJ1-1, with D hard to call. CDR1 and CDR2 from the germline V gene are MNHEY and SMNVEV (reference sequence). Trimming cost V 3 bases and J 0 bases, with 11 bases left between them. The CDR3 consists of 15 residues. CDR3 region: CASSFAGSLNTEAFF. In DNA form, the CDR3 reads TGTGCCAGCAGTTTTGCGGGCAGCTTGAACACTGAAGCTTTCTTT.

The gene calls are TRBV10-3 and TRBJ1-2; D call uncertain. Germline values: CDR1 ENHRY, CDR2 SYGVKD. With 0 bases removed from V and 0 bases from J, the gap between germline ends came to 11 bases. This CDR3 is 16 amino acids long. CDR3 sequence: CAISESLGKTNYGYTF. CDR3 nucleotide sequence: TGTGCCATCAGTGAGTCCCTGGGGAAAACTAACTATGGCTACACCTTC.

This CDR3 is CASFGVRRANTGELFF. The CDR3 DNA sequence: TGTGCCAGCTTCGGGGTGAGGAGAGCGAACACCGGGGAGCTGTTTTTT. This chain joins TRBV28 and TRBJ2-2, with a weak D call TRBD2 (5 bases). The germline CDR1 and CDR2 sequences are MDHEN and SYDVKM. V lost 8 bases and J 0 bases, leaving 16 bases between the germline ends. The CDR3 contains 16 residues.

The V gene is TRBV27, the J gene TRBJ1-2, with D possibly being TRBD1 (5 bases). CDR1 MNHEY and CDR2 SMNVEV come from the germline V gene (reference sequence). The length of the CDR3 is 12 residues. Trimming shortened V by 2 bases and J by 8 bases, and 9 bases separated the two germline ends. The CDR3, as DNA: TGTGCCAGCAGTTTAAAGGGACGGGGCTACACCTTC. Translation: CASSLKGRGYTF.

The chain links TRBV29-1 to TRBJ2-5, with a possible D match to TRBD2 (6 bases). Trimming stripped 8 bases from V and 1 base from J, with 11 bases between. Germline CDR1 SQVTM, CDR2 ANQGSEA. CDR3 length equals 12 residues. CDR3 nucleotide sequence: TGCAGCCTGACGGGAGTCCAAGAGACCCAGTACTTC. This encodes CSLTGVQETQYF.

The rearrangement links TRBV5-4 to TRBJ2-2; D perhaps matches TRBD2 (6 bases). Germline loops: CDR1 SGHNT, CDR2 YYREEE (reference sequence). This CDR3 is 16 amino acids long. V lost 1 base, J lost 3 bases, and 13 bases lay in between. Written as DNA, the CDR3 is TGTGCCAGCAGCTTGTTGGGGGGAAGGGACACCGGGGAGCTGTTTTTT. Its protein is CASSLLGGRDTGELFF.

The V and J genes are TRBV30 and TRBJ1-2; D is ambiguous. V was clipped by 4 bases and J by 3 bases, with 21 bases between them. CDR1 is GTSNPN and CDR2 is SVGIG in the germline V gene (reference sequence). CDR3 length: 16 amino acids. This CDR3 reads CAWIMTSQVLDYGYTF. As DNA, the CDR3 is TGTGCCTGGATTATGACAAGCCAAGTTCTGGACTATGGCTACACCTTC.

The rearrangement links TRBV29-1 to TRBJ2-1, with a tentative D call TRBD1 (6 bases). The CDR3 is 14 residues long. Germline V gives CDR1 SQVTM, CDR2 ANQGSEA. V was pared by 3 bases and J by 5 bases, with 14 bases between. The CDR3 DNA reads as TGCAGCGTTGAGGGCAGGGGCGTCAACAATGAGCAGTTCTTC. Encoded protein: CSVEGRGVNNEQFF.

DNA of the CDR3: TGTGCCAGCAGTGGTTACGGGGGCCTGAACACTGAAGCTTTCTTT. Its translation is CASSGYGGLNTEAFF. The chain recombines TRBV2 with TRBJ1-1; the D gene is possibly TRBD1 (6 bases). V lost 4 bases and J lost 0, with 12 bases in between. CDR1 is SNHLY and CDR2 is FYNNEI in the germline V gene. The CDR3 sequence is 15 residues long. The whole variable domain, remainder taken from reference TRBV2 and TRBJ1-1, is EPEVTQTPSHQVTQMGQEVILRCVPISNHLYFYWYRQILGQKVEFLVSFYNNEISEKSEIFDDQFSVERPDGSNFTLKIRSTKLEDSAMYFCASSGYGGLNTEAFFGQGTRLTVV.

The V call is TRBV7-9, the J call TRBJ2-1; D might be TRBD2 (6 bases). Germline CDR1 SEHNR, CDR2 FQNEAQ (reference sequence). This CDR3 is 14 amino acids long. The V end lost 8 bases, the J end lost 6 bases, and 17 bases lay between the germline ends. CDR3 loop: CASGDSGLTNEQFF. The CDR3 DNA sequence: TGTGCCAGCGGCGATTCGGGACTTACCAATGAGCAGTTCTTC.

Details on this clone: Other DNA sequences from this sample encode an identical CDR3 as well. This rearrangement joins TRBV5-4 to TRBJ2-2; perhaps TRBD1 as D (5 bases). This CDR3 has 14 residues. Per germline, CDR1 SGHNT and CDR2 YYREEE (reference sequence). V was shortened by 2 bases and J by 1 base, with 6 bases between the two germline ends. The CDR3 region is CASSFQGNTGELFF. The CDR3, as DNA: TGTGCCAGCAGCTTTCAGGGGAACACCGGGGAGCTGTTTTTT.

V gene TRBV11-2 combines with J gene TRBJ2-7; 7 bases map to TRBD2. J was trimmed by 7 bases and V by 0 bases; bases with no gene match: 12. This CDR3 is built from 16 residues. Germline CDR1 is SGHAT and CDR2 is FQNNGV. CDR3 region: CASSLDFGAGRGEQYF. The DNA for the CDR3 is TGTGCCAGCAGCTTAGATTTTGGAGCAGGGCGGGGGGAGCAGTACTTC.

V is TRBV27 and J is TRBJ1-4, with TRBD1 identical over 8 bases. This CDR3 has 15 amino acids. Germline loops: CDR1 MNHEY, CDR2 SMNVEV (reference sequence). V lost 2 bases and J lost 8; bases outside the gene matches: 7. The CDR3: CASSLGDRLDEKLFF. For the CDR3, the DNA is TGTGCCAGCAGTTTAGGGGACAGGTTGGACGAAAAACTGTTTTTT.

In the case of this clone: Distinct nucleotide sequences in the sample also encode this CDR3. The rearrangement links TRBV6-5 to TRBJ2-7; 7 bases are a match to TRBD2. With V trimmed by 3 bases and J by 2 bases, 4 bases remained unmatched. This CDR3 is 14 amino acids long. Germline-derived CDR1 and CDR2 are MNHEY and SVGAGI. CDR3 sequence (DNA): TGTGCCAGCAGTTATTCGGCGGGGGCCTACGAGCAGTACTTC. It is translated as CASSYSAGAYEQYF.

The V gene is TRBV19, the J gene TRBJ2-2, with 9 bases aligning to TRBD2. The CDR3 has 15 amino acids. CDR1 and CDR2 from the germline V gene are LNHDA and SQIVND (reference sequence). After removal of 5 bases from V and 6 bases from J, the junction contained 7 bases not matched to a gene. The CDR3 nucleotides are TGTGCCAGTAGTCCGGGACTAGCTCTGGCCGGGGAGCTGTTTTTT. Its translation: CASSPGLALAGELFF.

The V and J genes are TRBV2 and TRBJ1-5; D is unclear. CDR1 is SNHLY and CDR2 is FYNNEI in the germline V gene. This CDR3 is built from 15 residues. With 5 bases removed from V and 3 bases from J, the gap between germline ends came to 14 bases. CDR3 loop: CASSPETGYNQPQHF. In nucleotides, the CDR3 is TGTGCCAGCAGTCCTGAGACGGGTTACAATCAGCCCCAGCATTTT.

The gene calls are TRBV9 and TRBJ1-3; D is unresolved. The CDR3 has 18 amino acids. Germline V lookup: CDR1 SGDLS, CDR2 YYNGEE. V was trimmed by 0 bases and J by 0 bases, leaving 16 bases between them. CDR3 sequence reads: CASSVAFPEDYSGNTIYF. CDR3 nucleotide sequence: TGTGCCAGCAGCGTAGCTTTTCCGGAAGACTACTCTGGAAACACCATATATTTT.

The chain carries TRBV19 and TRBJ2-2; 7 positions match TRBD1. The CDR3 is 14 amino acids. Germline CDR1 LNHDA, CDR2 SQIVND (reference sequence). V lost 8 bases, J lost 0 bases, and 3 bases stayed unmatched. The CDR3 sequence is CASRGGPNTGELFF. CDR3 DNA sequence: TGTGCCAGTCGAGGGGGCCCGAACACCGGGGAGCTGTTTTTT.

The chain combines TRBV16 with TRBJ1-1; possible D gene TRBD1, 5 bases. Germline V gene data show CDR1 as KGHSY and CDR2 as FQNENV. V shed 4 bases and J shed 1 base, with 13 bases lying between them. The CDR3 totals 15 residues. The CDR3 sequence: CASSPTTVTNTEAFF. The CDR3 nucleotides are TGTGCCAGCAGCCCCACGACAGTTACGAACACTGAAGCTTTCTTT.

The CDR3 spells CASRETELEAFF. CDR3 DNA sequence: TGTGCCAGCAGAGAAACAGAACTTGAAGCTTTCTTT. J is TRBJ1-1 and V is TRBV25-1; D uncertain. CDR1 and CDR2 from the germline V gene are MGHDK and SYGVNS. Trimming pared 6 bases from V and 7 bases from J, leaving 12 bases between. This CDR3 is built from 12 residues. The full variable domain, its missing parts supplied by reference TRBV25-1 and TRBJ1-1, is EADIYQTPRYLVIGTGKKITLECSQTMGHDKMYWYQQDPGMELHLIHYSYGVNSTEKGDLSSESTVSRIRTEHFPLTLESARPSHTSQYLCASRETELEAFFGQGTRLTVV.

The chain uses TRBV5-1 and TRBJ2-2; possibly TRBD2 for D (6 bases). The germline gives CDR1 SGHRS, CDR2 YFSETQ. The CDR3 has 15 amino acids. V gave up 0 bases and J gave up 1 base, with 7 bases separating them. Here the CDR3 reads CASSLAGGNTGELFF. In nucleotides, the CDR3 is TGCGCCAGCAGCTTGGCCGGGGGGAACACCGGGGAGCTGTTTTTT. The full variable domain, rest sourced from reference TRBV5-1 and TRBJ2-2, is KAGVTQTPRYLIKTRGQQVTLSCSPISGHRSVSWYQQTPGQGLQFLFEYFSETQRNKGNFPGRFSGRQFSNSRSEMNVSTLELGDSALYLCASSLAGGNTGELFFGEGSRLTVL.